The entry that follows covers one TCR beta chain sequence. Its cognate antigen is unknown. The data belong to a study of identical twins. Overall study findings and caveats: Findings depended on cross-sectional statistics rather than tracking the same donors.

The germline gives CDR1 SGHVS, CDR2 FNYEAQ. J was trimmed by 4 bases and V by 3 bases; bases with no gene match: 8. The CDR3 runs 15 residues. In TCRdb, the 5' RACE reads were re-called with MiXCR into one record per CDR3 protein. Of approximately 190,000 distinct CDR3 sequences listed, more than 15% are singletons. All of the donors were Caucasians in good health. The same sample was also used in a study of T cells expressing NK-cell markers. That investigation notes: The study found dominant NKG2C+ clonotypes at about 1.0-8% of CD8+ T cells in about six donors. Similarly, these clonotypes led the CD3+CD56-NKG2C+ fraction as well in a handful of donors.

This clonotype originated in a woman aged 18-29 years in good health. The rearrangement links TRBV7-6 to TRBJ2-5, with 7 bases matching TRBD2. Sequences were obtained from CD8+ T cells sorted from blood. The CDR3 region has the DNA TGTGCCAGCAGCTTCGGACCGACTAGCTTAGAGACCCAGTACTTC. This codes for CASSFGPTSLETQYF.